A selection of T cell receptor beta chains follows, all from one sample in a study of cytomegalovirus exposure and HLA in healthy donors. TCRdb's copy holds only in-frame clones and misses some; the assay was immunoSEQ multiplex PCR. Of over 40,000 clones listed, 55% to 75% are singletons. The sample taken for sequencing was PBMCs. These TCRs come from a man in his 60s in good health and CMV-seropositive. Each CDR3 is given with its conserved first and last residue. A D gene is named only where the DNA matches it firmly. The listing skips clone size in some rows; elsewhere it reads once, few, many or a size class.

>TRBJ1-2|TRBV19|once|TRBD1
TGTGCCAGTAGTCCCACAGGGGGAAATGGCTACACCTTC
CASSPTGGNGYTF
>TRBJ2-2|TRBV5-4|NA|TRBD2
TGTGCCAGCAGCTTGAGTAGCGGGAGCACCGGGGAGCTGTTTTTT
CASSLSSGSTGELFF
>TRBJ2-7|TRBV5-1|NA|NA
TGCGCCAGCAGCTTGCACGCGGGCCCCTACGAGCAGTACTTC
CASSLHAGPYEQYF
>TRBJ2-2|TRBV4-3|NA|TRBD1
TGCGCCAGCAGCCCACTTTTCGCGACAGGGGCGGACACCGGGGAGCTGTTTTTT
CASSPLFATGADTGELFF
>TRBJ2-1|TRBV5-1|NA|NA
TGCGCCAGCAGCTTTAGCGTTGGCTCATCCACGCCCTATTCCGAGCAGTTCTTC
CASSFSVGSSTPYSEQFF
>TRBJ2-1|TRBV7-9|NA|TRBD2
TGTTCCAGCAGCTTAACACTAGCGGGATCGGGTGAGCAGTTCTTC
CSSSLTLAGSGEQFF
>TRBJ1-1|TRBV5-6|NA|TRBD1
TGTGCCAGCAGCTTCCAGACAGGGGGGAACACTGAAGCTTTCTTT
CASSFQTGGNTEAFF
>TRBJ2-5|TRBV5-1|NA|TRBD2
TGCGCCAGCAGTTATAGCGGGGGGCAAGAGACCCAGTACTTC
CASSYSGGQETQYF
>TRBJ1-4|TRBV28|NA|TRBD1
TGTGCCAGCAGTTCCCCGGGACAGGCTGCTCCAAAACTGTTTTTT
CASSSPGQAAPKLFF
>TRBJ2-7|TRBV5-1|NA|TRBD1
TGCGCCAGCAGCTACACCGGGACAGGGGCTGACTCCTACGAGCAGTACTTC
CASSYTGTGADSYEQYF
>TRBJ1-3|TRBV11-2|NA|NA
TGTGCCAGCAGCTTAGAGACAGTCTCTGGAAACACCATATATTTT
CASSLETVSGNTIYF
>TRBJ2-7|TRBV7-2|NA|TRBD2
TGTGCCAGCAGCTTAGAACTAGCGGATTACGAGCAGTACTTC
CASSLELADYEQYF
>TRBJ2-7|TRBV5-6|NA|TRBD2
TGTGCCAGCAGCTTGGGGACTAGCGCCTTCTACGAGCAGTACTTC
CASSLGTSAFYEQYF
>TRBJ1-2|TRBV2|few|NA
TGTGCCAGCAGTGAGAGGGGGTATGGCTACACCTTC
CASSERGYGYTF
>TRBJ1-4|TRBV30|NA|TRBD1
TGTGCCTGGAGTGTACAGGGGGCGCGTGAAAAACTGTTTTTT
CAWSVQGAREKLFF
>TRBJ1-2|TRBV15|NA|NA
TGTGCCACCAGCAGAGATGGAGTAACTAACTATGGCTACACCTTC
CATSRDGVTNYGYTF
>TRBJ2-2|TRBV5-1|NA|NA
TGCGCCAGCAGCTTGTTACGGGGGACCTCCCCCGGGGAGCTGTTTTTT
CASSLLRGTSPGELFF
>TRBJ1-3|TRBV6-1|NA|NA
TGTGCCAGCAGTGAAGGGGCCATCCTTGTTGGAAACACCATATATTTT
CASSEGAILVGNTIYF
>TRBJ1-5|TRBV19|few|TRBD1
TGTGCCAGTAGTACGGGGACAGGGGGGTTGCCCCAGCATTTT
CASSTGTGGLPQHF
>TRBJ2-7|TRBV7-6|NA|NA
TGTGCCAGCAGCTTACGGCCAGGTATTGGGGACAACCACGAGCAGTACTTC
CASSLRPGIGDNHEQYF
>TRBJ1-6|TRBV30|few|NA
TGTGCCTGGAGTAGGGGGATTAATAGTTCACCCCTCCACTTT
CAWSRGINSSPLHF
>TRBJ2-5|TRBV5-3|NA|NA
TGTGCCAGAAGCTTTTCGGGATACCGACTTAAAGAGACCCAGTACTTC
CARSFSGYRLKETQYF
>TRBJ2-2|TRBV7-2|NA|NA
TGTGCCAGCAGCTTAGGCAGGTCGGACACCGGGGAGCTGTTTTTT
CASSLGRSDTGELFF
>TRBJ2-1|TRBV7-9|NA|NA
TGTGCCAGCAACTTACTGGCAGTAAATGAGCAGTTCTTC
CASNLLAVNEQFF
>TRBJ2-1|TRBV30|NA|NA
TGTGCCTGGACCCAAACTCCGCACAATGAGCAGTTCTTC
CAWTQTPHNEQFF
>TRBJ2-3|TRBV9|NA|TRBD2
TGTGCCAGCAGCACCTCCGGGGTAGCGGGAGACCCAGATACGCAGTATTTT
CASSTSGVAGDPDTQYF
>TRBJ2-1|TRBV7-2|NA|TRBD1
TGTGCCAGCAGCCAAGGGACAGACAATGAGCAGTTCTTC
CASSQGTDNEQFF
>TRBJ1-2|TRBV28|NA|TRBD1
TGTGCCAGCAGTTTTAGGACAGGACCGGGCTACACCTTC
CASSFRTGPGYTF
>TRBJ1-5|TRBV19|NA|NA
TGTGCCAGTAGTATGGGCAGGTATCAGCCCCAGCATTTT
CASSMGRYQPQHF
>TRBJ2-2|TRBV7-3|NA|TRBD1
TGTGCCAGCAGCTTAACCCGGACAGGCCGTTCTAGTTCGAACACCGGGGAGCTGTTTTTT
CASSLTRTGRSSSNTGELFF
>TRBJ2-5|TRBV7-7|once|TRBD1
TGTGCCAGCAGCCGGGACAGGGGGATCCAAGAGACCCAGTACTTC
CASSRDRGIQETQYF
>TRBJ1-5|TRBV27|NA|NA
TGTGCCAGCAGTTTATGGGGGGGCCGGAGCAATCAGCCCCAGCATTTT
CASSLWGGRSNQPQHF
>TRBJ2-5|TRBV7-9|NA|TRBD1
TGTGCCAGCAGCTTAAGCCAGGGGGATGTGGAGACCCAGTACTTC
CASSLSQGDVETQYF
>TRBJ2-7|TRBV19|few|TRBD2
TGTGCCAGTAGTGCTACCGGGACTAGCGGGATATACGAGCAGTACTTC
CASSATGTSGIYEQYF
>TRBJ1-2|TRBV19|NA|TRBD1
TGTGCCAGTAGTGCCTTCAGTAGGGGGCTTAATGGCTACACCTTC
CASSAFSRGLNGYTF
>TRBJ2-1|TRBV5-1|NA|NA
TGCGCCAGCAGCTTGGGAGGGACAAATAACAATGAGCAGTTCTTC
CASSLGGTNNNEQFF
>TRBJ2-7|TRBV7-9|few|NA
TGTGCCAGCAGCCCCCGGAGGAGCTCCTACGAGCAGTACTTC
CASSPRRSSYEQYF
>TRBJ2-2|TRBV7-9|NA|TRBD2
TGTGCCAGCAGCGCACCCGGGACTAGCGGGATGGGGGGCACCGGGGAGCTGTTTTTT
CASSAPGTSGMGGTGELFF
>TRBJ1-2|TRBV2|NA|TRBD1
TGTGCCAGCAGAGAGGACAGGGGGGGTGGCTACACCTTC
CASREDRGGGYTF
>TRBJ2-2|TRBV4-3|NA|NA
TGCGCCAGCAGCCCGGGAGCCGGGGAGCTGTTTTTT
CASSPGAGELFF
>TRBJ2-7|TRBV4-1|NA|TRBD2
TGCGCCAGCAGCCAAGTTGTAGCGGGAGGGCCCTACGAGCAGTACTTC
CASSQVVAGGPYEQYF
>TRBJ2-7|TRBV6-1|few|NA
TGTGCCAGCAGTGACGGGGACTTCTACTACGAGCAGTACTTC
CASSDGDFYYEQYF
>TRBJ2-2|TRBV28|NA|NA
TGTGCCAGCAGCCTTCTCGGGGAGCTGTTTTTT
CASSLLGELFF
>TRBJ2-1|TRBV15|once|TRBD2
TGTGCCACCAGCATAAGACTAGCGGGACCGAATGAGCAGTTCTTC
CATSIRLAGPNEQFF
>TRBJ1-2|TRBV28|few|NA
TGTGCCAGCAGAATCTCAGGGGCCGGGGGCTACACCTTC
CASRISGAGGYTF
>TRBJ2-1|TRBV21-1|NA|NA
TGTGCCAGCAGCCTGCTTAGCGGGAGTAGTGAGCAGTTCTTC
CASSLLSGSSEQFF
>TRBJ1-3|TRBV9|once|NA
TGTGCCAGCAGCGTTGGGGGGTTTGGCGGAAACACCATATATTTT
CASSVGGFGGNTIYF
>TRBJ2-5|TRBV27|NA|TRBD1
TGTGCCAGCGGCCTCGGACAGGAAGAGACCCAGTACTTC
CASGLGQEETQYF